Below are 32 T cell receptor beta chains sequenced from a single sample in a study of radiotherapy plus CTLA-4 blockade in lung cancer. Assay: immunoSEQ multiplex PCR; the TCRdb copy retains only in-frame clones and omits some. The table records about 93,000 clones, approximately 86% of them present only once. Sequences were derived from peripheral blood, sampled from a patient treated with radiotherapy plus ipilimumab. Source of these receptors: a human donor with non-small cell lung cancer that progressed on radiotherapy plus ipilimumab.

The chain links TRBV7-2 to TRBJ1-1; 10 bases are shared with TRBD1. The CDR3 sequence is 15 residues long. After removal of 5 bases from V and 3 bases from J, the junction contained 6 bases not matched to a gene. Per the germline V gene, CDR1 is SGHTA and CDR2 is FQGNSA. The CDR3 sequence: CASSARDRGYTEAFF. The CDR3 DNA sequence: TGTGCCAGCAGCGCCCGGGACAGGGGATACACTGAAGCTTTCTTT.

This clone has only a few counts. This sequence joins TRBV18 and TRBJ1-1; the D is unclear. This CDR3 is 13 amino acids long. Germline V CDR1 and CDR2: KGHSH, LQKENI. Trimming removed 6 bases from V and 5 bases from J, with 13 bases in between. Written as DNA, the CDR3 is TGTGCCAGCTCCACGTCGGTGGAGACTGAAGCTTTCTTT. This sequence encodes CASSTSVETEAFF. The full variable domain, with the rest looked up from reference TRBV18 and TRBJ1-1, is NAGVMQNPRHLVRRRGQEARLRCSPMKGHSHVYWYRQLPEEGLKFMVYLQKENIIDESGMPKERFSAEFPKEGPSILRIQQVVRGDSAAYFCASSTSVETEAFFGQGTRLTVV.

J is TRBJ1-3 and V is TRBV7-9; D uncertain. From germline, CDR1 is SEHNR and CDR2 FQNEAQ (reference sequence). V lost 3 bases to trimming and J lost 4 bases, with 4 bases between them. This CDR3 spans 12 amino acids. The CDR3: CASSLVGNTIYF. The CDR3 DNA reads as TGTGCCAGCAGCTTGGTAGGAAACACCATATATTTT.

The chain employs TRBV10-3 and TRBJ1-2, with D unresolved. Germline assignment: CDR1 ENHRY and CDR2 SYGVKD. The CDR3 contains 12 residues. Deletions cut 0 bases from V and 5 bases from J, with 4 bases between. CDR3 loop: CAISESGYGYTF. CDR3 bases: TGTGCCATCAGTGAGTCGGGATATGGCTACACCTTC.

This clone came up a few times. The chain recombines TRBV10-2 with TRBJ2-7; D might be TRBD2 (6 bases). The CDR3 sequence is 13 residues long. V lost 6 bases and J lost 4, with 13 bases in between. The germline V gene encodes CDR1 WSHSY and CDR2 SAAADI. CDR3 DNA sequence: TGCGCCAGCAGCCGGGACTCGATTTACGAGCAGTACTTC. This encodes CASSRDSIYEQYF.

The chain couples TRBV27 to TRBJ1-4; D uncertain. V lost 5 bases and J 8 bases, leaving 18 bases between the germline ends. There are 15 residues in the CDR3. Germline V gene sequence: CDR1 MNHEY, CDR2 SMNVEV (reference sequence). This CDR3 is CASSAPPGKREKLFF. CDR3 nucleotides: TGTGCCAGCAGTGCGCCCCCGGGGAAGCGAGAAAAACTGTTTTTT.

The CDR3 DNA follows: TGTGCCACCGGGCAGGGCGGCTATGGCTACACCTTC. As protein: CATGQGGYGYTF. The gene calls are TRBV6-1 and TRBJ1-2, with a tentative D call TRBD1 (5 bases). V dropped 10 bases and J dropped 4 bases, with 13 bases sitting between them. The V gene's germline CDR1 is MNHNS and CDR2 SASEGT. The CDR3 consists of 12 residues.

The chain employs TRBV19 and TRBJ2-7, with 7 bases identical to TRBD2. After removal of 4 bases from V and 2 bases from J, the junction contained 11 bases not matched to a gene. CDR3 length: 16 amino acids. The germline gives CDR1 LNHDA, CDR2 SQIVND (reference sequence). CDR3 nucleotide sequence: TGTGCCAGTAGTAAGTTCTTCGCGGGAGTCACCTACGAGCAGTACTTC. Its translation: CASSKFFAGVTYEQYF.

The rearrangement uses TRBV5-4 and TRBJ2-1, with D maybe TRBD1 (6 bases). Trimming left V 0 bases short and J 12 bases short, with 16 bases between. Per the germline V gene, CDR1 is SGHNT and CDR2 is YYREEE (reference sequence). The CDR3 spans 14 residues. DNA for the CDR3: TGTGCCAGCAGCTTGGACCCAGCCCTACAGGGGCAGTTCTTC. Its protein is CASSLDPALQGQFF.

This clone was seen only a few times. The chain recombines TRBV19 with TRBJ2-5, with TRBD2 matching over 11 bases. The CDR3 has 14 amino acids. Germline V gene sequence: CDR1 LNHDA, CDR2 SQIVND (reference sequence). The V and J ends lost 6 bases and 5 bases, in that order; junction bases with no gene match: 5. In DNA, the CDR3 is TGTGCCAGTAGGTCTAGCGGGAGGCTCGAGACCCAGTACTTC. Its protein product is CASRSSGRLETQYF.

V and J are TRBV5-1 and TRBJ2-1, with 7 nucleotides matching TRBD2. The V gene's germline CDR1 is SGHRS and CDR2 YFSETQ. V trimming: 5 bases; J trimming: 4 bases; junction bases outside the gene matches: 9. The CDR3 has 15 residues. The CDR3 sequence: CASSYPGLPYNEQFF. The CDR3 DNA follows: TGCGCCAGCAGTTACCCGGGACTACCATACAATGAGCAGTTCTTC.

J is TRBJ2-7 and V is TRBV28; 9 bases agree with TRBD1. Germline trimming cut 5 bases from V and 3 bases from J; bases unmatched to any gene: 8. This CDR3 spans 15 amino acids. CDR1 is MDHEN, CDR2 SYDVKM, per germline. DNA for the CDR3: TGTGCCAGCAGTCCAGACAGGGGGATAGGCTACGAGCAGTACTTC. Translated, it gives CASSPDRGIGYEQYF.

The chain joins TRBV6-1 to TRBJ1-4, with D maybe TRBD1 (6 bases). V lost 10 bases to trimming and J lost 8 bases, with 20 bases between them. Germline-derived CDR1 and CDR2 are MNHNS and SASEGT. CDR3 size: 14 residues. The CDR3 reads CATWEGTSEEKLFF. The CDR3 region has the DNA TGTGCCACTTGGGAGGGGACATCCGAAGAAAAACTGTTTTTT.

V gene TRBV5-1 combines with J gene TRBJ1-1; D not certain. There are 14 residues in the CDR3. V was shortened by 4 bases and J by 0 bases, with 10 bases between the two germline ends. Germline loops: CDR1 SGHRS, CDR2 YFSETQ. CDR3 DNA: TGCGCCAGCAGCGGCAACGACCTGAACACTGAAGCTTTCTTT. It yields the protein CASSGNDLNTEAFF. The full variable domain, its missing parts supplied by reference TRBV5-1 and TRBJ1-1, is KAGVTQTPRYLIKTRGQQVTLSCSPISGHRSVSWYQQTPGQGLQFLFEYFSETQRNKGNFPGRFSGRQFSNSRSEMNVSTLELGDSALYLCASSGNDLNTEAFFGQGTRLTVV.

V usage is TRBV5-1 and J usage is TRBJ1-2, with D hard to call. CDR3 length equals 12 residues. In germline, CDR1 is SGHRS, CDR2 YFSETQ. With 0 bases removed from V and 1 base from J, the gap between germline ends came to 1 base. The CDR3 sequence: CASSLDNYGYTF. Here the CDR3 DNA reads TGCGCCAGCAGCTTGGATAACTATGGCTACACCTTC.

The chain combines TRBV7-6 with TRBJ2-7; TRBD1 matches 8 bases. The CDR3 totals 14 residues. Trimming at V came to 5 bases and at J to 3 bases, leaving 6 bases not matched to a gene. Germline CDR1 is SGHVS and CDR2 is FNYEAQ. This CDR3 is CASSRGDRGYEQYF. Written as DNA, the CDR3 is TGTGCCAGCAGCCGAGGAGACAGGGGCTACGAGCAGTACTTC.

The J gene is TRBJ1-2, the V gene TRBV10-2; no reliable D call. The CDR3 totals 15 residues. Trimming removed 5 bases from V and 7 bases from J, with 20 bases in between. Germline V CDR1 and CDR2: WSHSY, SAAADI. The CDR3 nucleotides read TGCGCCAGCAGTATGTGGAGGTATCCGGTTCTTGGCTACACCTTC. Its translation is CASSMWRYPVLGYTF.

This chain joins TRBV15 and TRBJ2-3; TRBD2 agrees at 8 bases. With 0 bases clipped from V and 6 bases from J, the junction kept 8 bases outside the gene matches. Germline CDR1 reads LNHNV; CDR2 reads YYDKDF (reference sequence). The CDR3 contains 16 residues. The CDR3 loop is CATSRDYPSGSDTQYF. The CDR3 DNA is TGTGCCACCAGCAGAGATTATCCAAGCGGGAGTGATACGCAGTATTTT.

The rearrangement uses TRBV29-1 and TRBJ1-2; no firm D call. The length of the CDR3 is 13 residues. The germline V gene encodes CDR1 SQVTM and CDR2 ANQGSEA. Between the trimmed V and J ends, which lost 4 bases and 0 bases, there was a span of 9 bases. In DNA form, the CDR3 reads TGCAGCGTTGGTGGCGGCGCTAACTATGGCTACACCTTC. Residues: CSVGGGANYGYTF.

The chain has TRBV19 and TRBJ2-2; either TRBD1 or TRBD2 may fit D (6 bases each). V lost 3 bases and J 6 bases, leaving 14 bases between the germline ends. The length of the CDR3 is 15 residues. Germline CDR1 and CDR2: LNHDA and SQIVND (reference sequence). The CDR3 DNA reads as TGTGCCAGTAGTATGTCCCCGGGGGCAGCCGGGGAGCTGTTTTTT. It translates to CASSMSPGAAGELFF.

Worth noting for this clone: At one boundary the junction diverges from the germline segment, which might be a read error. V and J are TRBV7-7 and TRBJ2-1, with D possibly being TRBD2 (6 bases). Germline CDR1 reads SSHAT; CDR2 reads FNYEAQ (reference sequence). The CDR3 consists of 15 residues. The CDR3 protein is CASSPGTLTYNEQFF. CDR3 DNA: TGTGCTAGCAGCCCCGGGACTCTGACGTACAATGAGCAGTTCTTC.

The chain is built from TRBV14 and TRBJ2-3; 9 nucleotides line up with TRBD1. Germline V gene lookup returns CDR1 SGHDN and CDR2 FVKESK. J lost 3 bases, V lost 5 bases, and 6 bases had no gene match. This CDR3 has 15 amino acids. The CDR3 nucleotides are TGTGCCAGCAGCTCGAGACAGGGGGGTACAGATACGCAGTATTTT. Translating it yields CASSSRQGGTDTQYF.

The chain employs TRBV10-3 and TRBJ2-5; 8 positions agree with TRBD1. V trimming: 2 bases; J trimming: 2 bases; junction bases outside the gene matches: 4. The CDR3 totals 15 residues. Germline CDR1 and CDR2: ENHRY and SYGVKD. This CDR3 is CAISEGRGPQETQYF. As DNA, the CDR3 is TGTGCCATCAGTGAGGGCAGGGGGCCTCAAGAGACCCAGTACTTC.

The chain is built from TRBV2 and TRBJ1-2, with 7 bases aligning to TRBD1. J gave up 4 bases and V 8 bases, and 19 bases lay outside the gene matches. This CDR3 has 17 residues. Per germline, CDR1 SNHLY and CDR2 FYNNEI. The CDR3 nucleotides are TGTGCCAGCGGTCTCCTTCCGGGACAGACCACTCCCTATGGCTACACCTTC. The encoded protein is CASGLLPGQTTPYGYTF. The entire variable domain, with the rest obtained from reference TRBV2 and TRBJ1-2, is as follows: EPEVTQTPSHQVTQMGQEVILRCVPISNHLYFYWYRQILGQKVEFLVSFYNNEISEKSEIFDDQFSVERPDGSNFTLKIRSTKLEDSAMYFCASGLLPGQTTPYGYTFGSGTRLTVV.

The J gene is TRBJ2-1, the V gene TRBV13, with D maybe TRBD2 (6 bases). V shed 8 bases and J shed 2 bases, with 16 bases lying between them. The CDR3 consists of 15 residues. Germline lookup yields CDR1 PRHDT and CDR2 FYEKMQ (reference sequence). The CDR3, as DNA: TGTGCCAGCTCCGAGGGGTTAGCGGCCTACAATGAGCAGTTCTTC. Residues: CASSEGLAAYNEQFF.

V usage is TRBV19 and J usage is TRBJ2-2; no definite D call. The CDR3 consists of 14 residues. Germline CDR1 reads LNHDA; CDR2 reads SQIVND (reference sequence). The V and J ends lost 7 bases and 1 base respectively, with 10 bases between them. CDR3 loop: CASTRHRNTGELFF. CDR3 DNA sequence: TGTGCCAGTACCCGGCACAGGAACACCGGGGAGCTGTTTTTT.

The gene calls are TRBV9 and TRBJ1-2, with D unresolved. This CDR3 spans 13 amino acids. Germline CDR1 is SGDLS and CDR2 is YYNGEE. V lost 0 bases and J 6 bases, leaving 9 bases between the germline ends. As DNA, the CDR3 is TGTGCCAGCAGCGTAGGCGGCGCGGATGGCTACACCTTC. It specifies CASSVGGADGYTF.

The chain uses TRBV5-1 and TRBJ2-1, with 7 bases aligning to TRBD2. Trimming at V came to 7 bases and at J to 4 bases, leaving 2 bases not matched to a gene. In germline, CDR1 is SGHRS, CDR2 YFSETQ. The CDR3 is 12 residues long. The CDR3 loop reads CASGTTYNEQFF. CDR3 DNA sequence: TGCGCCAGCGGGACTACGTACAATGAGCAGTTCTTC.

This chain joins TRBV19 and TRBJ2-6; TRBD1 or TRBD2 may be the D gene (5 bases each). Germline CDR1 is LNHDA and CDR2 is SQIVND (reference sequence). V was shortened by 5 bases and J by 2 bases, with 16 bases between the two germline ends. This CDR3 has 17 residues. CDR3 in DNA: TGTGCCAGTAGTTGGTGGGGGATTGTCGCTGGGGCCAACGTCCTGACTTTC. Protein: CASSWWGIVAGANVLTF.

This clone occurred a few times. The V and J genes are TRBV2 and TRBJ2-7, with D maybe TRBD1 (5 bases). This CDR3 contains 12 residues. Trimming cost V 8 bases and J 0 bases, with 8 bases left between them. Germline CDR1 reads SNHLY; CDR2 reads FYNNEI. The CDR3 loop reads CASGASSYEQYF. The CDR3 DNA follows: TGTGCCAGCGGGGCAAGCTCCTACGAGCAGTACTTC.

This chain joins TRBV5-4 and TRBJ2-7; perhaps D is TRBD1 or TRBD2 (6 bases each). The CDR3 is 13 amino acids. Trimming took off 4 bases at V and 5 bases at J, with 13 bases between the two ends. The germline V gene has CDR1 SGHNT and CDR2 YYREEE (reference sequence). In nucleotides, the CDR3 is TGTGCCAGCAGCAACCTAAGGGGGGACGAGCAGTACTTC. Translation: CASSNLRGDEQYF.

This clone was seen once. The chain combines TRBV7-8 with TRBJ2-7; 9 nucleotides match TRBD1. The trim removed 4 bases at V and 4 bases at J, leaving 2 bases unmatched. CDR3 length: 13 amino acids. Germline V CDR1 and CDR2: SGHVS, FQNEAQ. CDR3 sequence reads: CASSYRGRYEQYF. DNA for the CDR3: TGTGCCAGCAGCTACAGGGGGCGGTACGAGCAGTACTTC. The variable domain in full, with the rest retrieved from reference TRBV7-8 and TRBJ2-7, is GAGVSQSPRYKVAKRGQDVALRCDPISGHVSLFWYQQALGQGPEFLTYFQNEAQLDKSGLPSDRFFAERPEGSVSTLKIQRTQQEDSAVYLCASSYRGRYEQYFGPGTRLTVT.